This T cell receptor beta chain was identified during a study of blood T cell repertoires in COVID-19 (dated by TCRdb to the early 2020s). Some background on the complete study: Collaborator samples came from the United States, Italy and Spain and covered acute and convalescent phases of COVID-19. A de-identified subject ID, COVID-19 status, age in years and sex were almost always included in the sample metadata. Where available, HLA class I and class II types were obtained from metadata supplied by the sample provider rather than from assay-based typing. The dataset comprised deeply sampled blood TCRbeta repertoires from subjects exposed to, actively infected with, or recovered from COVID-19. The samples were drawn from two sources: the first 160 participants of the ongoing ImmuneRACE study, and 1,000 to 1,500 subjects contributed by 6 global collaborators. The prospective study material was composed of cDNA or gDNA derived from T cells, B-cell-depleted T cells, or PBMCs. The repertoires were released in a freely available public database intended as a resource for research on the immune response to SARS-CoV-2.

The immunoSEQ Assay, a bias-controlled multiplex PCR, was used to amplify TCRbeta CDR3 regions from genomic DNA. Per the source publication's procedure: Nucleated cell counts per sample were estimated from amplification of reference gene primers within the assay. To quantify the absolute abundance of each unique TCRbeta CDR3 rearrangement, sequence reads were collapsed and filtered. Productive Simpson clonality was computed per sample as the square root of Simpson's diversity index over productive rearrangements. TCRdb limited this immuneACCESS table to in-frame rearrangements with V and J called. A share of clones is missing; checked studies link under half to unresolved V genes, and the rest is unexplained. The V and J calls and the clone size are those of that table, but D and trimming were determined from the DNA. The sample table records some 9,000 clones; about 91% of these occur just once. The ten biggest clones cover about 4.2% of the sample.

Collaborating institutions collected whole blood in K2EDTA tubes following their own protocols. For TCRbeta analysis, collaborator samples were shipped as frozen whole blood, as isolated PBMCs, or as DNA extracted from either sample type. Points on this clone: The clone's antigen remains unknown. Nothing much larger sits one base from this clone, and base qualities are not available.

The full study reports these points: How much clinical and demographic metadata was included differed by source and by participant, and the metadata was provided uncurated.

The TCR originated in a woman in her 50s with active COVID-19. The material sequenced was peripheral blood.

The DNA is as follows: TGCGCCAGCAGCTTCAAGGCTGAGGACGAGCAGTACTTC. It translates to CASSFKAEDEQYF. In this chain, TRBV5-1 is recombined with TRBJ2-7; the D gene remains uncertain. From a lookup of the germline V gene, CDR1 and CDR2 are SGHRS and YFSETQ. Relative to germline, V is 2 bases shorter and J is 5 bases shorter, with 11 bases between their ends. The CDR3 numbers 13 residues from cysteine through phenylalanine. Here the CDR3 DNA is all that survives: 39 bases in frame from base 1. Outside the CDR3, residues come from the reference TRBV5-1 and TRBJ2-7 proteins, so the full variable domain is: KAGVTQTPRYLIKTRGQQVTLSCSPISGHRSVSWYQQTPGQGLQFLFEYFSETQRNKGNFPGRFSGRQFSNSRSEMNVSTLELGDSALYLCASSFKAEDEQYFGPGTRLTVT.